Sequencing of this T cell receptor beta chain was carried out in a study of cytomegalovirus exposure and HLA in healthy donors. General study results and limits: The study dropped some indistinguishable V segments, TRBV6-2 and TRBV6-3 among them. Earlier results showed most TCR beta V segments being productive about 90% or about 30% of the time. Another analysis was done later, and it associated 15,000 or so TCR beta sequences with HLA alleles at 0.05 false discovery rate.

As regards this clone: Its antigen is unidentified.

V lost 1 base, J lost 1 base, and 10 bases lay in between. The germline gives CDR1 SEHNR, CDR2 FQNEAQ (reference sequence). The CDR3 is 15 residues long. The PCR had 60 Vbeta and 13 Jbeta primers. Profiling relied on immunoSEQ multiplex PCR, and the TCRdb table lists in-frame clones only, not all of them. The sample's table shows over 75,000 clones. The rearrangement uses TRBV7-9 and TRBJ1-1; D not certain. Sequenced input: PBMCs. This sequence was found in a girl under 18 in good health and CMV-seropositive. CDR3 residues: CASSLDQAGNTEAFF. CDR3 bases: TGTGCCAGCAGCTTAGATCAGGCAGGGAACACTGAAGCTTTCTTT.